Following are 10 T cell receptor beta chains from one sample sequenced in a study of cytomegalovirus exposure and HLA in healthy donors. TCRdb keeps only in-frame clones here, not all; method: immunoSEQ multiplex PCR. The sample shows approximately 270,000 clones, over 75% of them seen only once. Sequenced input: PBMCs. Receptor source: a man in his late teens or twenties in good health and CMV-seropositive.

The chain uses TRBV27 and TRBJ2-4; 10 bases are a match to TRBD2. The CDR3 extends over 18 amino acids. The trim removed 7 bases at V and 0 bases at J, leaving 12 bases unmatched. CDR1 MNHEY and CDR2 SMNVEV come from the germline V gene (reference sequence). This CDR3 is CASTPSGGLALAKNIQYF. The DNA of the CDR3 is TGTGCCAGCACCCCTTCCGGGGGACTAGCGCTAGCCAAAAACATTCAGTACTTC.

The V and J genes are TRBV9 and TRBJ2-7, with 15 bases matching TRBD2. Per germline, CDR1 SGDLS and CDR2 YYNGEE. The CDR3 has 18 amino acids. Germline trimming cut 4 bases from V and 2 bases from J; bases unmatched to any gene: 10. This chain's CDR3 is CASSSDGLAGGSPYEQYF. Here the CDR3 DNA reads TGTGCCAGCAGCTCCGATGGACTAGCGGGAGGGAGTCCCTACGAGCAGTACTTC.

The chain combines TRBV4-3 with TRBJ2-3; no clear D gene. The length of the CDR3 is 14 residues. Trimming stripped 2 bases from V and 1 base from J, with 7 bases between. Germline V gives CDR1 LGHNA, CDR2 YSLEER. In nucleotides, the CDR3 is TGCGCCAGCAGCCAAAAAGCTGGCACAGATACGCAGTATTTT. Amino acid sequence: CASSQKAGTDTQYF.

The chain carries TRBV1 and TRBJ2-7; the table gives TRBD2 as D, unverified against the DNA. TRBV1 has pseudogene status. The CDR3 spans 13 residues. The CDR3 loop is CTSSHRTSYEQYF. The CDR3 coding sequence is TGCACCAGCAGCCATCGGACTAGCTACGAGCAGTACTTC.

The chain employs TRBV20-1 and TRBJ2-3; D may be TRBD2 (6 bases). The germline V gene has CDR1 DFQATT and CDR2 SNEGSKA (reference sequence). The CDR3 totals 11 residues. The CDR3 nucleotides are TGCAGCCCGGGAGTGGCAGATACGCAGTATTTT. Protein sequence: CSPGVADTQYF.

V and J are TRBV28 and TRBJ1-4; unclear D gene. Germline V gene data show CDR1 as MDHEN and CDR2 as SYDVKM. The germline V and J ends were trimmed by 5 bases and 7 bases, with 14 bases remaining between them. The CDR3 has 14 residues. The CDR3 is CASSPGSLSEKLFF. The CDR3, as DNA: TGTGCCAGCAGTCCGGGGTCTCTTAGTGAAAAACTGTTTTTT.

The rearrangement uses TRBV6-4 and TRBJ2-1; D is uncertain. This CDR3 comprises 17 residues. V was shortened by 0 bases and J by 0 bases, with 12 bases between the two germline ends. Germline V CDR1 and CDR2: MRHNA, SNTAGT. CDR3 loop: CASSDSVGRSSYNEQFF. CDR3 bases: TGTGCCAGCAGTGACTCTGTGGGTAGGAGCTCCTACAATGAGCAGTTCTTC.

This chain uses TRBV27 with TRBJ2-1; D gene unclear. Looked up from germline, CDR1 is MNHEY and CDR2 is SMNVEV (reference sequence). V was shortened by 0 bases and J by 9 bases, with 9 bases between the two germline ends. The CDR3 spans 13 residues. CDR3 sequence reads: CASSLSSPGEQFF. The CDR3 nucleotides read TGTGCCAGCAGTTTATCTAGTCCCGGTGAGCAGTTCTTC.

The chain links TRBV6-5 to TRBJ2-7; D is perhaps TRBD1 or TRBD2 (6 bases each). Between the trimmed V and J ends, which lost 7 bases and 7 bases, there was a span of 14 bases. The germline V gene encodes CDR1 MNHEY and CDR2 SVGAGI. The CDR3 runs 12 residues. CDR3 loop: CASTQGGSEQYF. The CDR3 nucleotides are TGTGCCAGCACCCAAGGGGGGAGTGAGCAGTACTTC.

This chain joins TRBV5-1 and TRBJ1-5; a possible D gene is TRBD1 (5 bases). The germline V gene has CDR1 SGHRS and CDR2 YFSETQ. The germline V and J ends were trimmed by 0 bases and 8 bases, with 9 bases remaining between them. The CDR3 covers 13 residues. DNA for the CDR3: TGCGCCAGCAGCTTGGTGCCGGGGGAGCCCCAGCATTTT. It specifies CASSLVPGEPQHF.